Listed here are 18 T cell receptor beta chains from one sample, sequenced in a study of regulatory T cells in long-lasting Graves disease. Through Arm-PCR of CDR3 regions and iRepertoire HTBI primers, TCR beta libraries were built. MiXCR, applied by TCRdb to the multiplex PCR reads, yields one record per CDR3 protein. The sample lists about 470,000 distinct CDR3 sequences, 14% to 15% occurring once. Indicated time point: newly diagnosed GD, antithyroid drugs for less than 3 months. Extracted PBMC RNA gave rise to the TCR library. These data were likewise used in another study, on T cells in Graves' hyperthyroidism and ophthalmopathy.

The source was peripheral blood mononuclear cells (PBMCs), collected at new diagnosis, from a patient treated with antithyroid drugs. Receptors originate from a woman in her 30s with Graves disease.

The chain recombines TRBV5-4 with TRBJ1-6; weak D call: TRBD1 (5 bases). The CDR3 has 17 amino acids. V lost 3 bases and J lost 6, with 19 bases in between. Per the germline V gene, CDR1 is SGHNT and CDR2 is YYREEE (reference sequence). CDR3 bases: TGTGCCAGCAGCTGGAGGGACTCCCCTGGAGTTAATTCACCCCTCCACTTT. It specifies CASSWRDSPGVNSPLHF.

This clonotype has ten or more counts. The gene calls are TRBV6-2 or TRBV6-3 and TRBJ1-2; TRBD1 might be the D (5 bases). This CDR3 has 13 amino acids. Looked up from germline, CDR1 is MNHEY and CDR2 is SVGEGT. V shed 10 bases and J shed 3 bases, with 15 bases lying between them. CDR3 region: CANSRELDYGYTF. As DNA, the CDR3 is TGTGCCAACAGCAGGGAGCTAGACTATGGCTACACCTTC.

The chain employs TRBV5-1 and TRBJ2-5; TRBD2 matches 10 bases. Looked up from germline, CDR1 is SGHRS and CDR2 is YFSETQ. V dropped 2 bases and J dropped 2; count of bases not matched to a gene: 6. The CDR3 is 16 amino acids. The CDR3 nucleotides read TGCGCCAGCAGCTTTTTAGCGGGAGGAGGGCAAGAGACCCAGTACTTC. Translating it yields CASSFLAGGGQETQYF.

This clonotype occurred many times. The gene calls are TRBV5-8 and TRBJ2-5; D is ambiguous. The length of the CDR3 is 14 residues. Germline V gene data show CDR1 as SGHTS and CDR2 as YDEGEE. The V and J ends lost 0 bases and 2 bases respectively, with 8 bases between them. CDR3 residues: CASSLVATQETQYF. DNA for the CDR3: TGTGCCAGCAGCTTGGTGGCTACACAAGAGACCCAGTACTTC.

The chain links TRBV5-1 to TRBJ2-2; a possible D gene is TRBD2 (6 bases). Germline-derived CDR1 and CDR2 are SGHRS and YFSETQ. Trimming shortened V by 0 bases and J by 3 bases, and 15 bases separated the two germline ends. The CDR3 consists of 17 residues. In nucleotides, the CDR3 is TGCGCCAGCAGCTTGGGCCAGGGAGGTGCGCACACCGGGGAGCTGTTTTTT. Amino acid sequence: CASSLGQGGAHTGELFF.

This clonotype has just a few counts. CDR3 protein: CASSYNSLHPGTGVLEAFF. CDR3 in DNA: TGTGCCAGCAGTTATAATTCATTGCACCCCGGGACAGGGGTACTCGAGGCTTTCTTT. The V and J genes are TRBV6-2 or TRBV6-3 and TRBJ1-1; 10 nucleotides line up with TRBD1. Germline CDR1 MNHEY, CDR2 SVGEGT. This CDR3 contains 19 residues. J was trimmed by 11 bases and V by 3 bases; bases with no gene match: 24.

V and J are TRBV7-2 and TRBJ2-7, with 9 bases identical to TRBD2. V shed 1 base, J shed 2 bases, and the junction held 3 bases outside the gene matches. CDR1 is SGHTA, CDR2 FQGNSA, per germline. The CDR3 consists of 15 residues. The CDR3 nucleotides are TGTGCCAGCAGCTTAGTCCCTAGCGGGGCCTACGAGCAGTACTTC. This sequence encodes CASSLVPSGAYEQYF.

The chain employs TRBV11-3 and TRBJ2-1; D unresolved. In germline, CDR1 is SGHNT, CDR2 YENEEA. CDR3 size: 15 residues. The V and J ends lost 2 bases and 6 bases respectively, with 14 bases between them. The CDR3 sequence: CASSLKRQSSNEQFF. CDR3 nucleotide sequence: TGTGCCAGCAGCTTAAAGCGACAATCAAGCAATGAGCAGTTCTTC.

This clonotype turned up a few times. A junction boundary mismatches the germline segment, possibly from a read error. The chain carries TRBV27 and TRBJ2-7, with 7 bases lining up with TRBD2. The CDR3 loop spans 16 amino acids. The germline V gene encodes CDR1 MNHEY and CDR2 SMNVEV (reference sequence). CDR3 sequence reads: CASSLPLRGNSYEQYF. Here the CDR3 DNA reads TGTGCCAGTAGTTTACCGTTGCGGGGGAACTCCTACGAGCAGTACTTC.

CDR3 amino acids: CASSMSSGQPLHF. The CDR3 DNA is TGTGCCAGTAGTATGAGTTCGGGACAGCCCCTCCACTTT. The genes are TRBV19 and TRBJ1-6, with 7 bases identical to TRBD1. Germline CDR1 is LNHDA and CDR2 is SQIVND (reference sequence). Trimming removed 3 bases from V and 13 bases from J; junction bases left unmatched: 6. CDR3 length: 13 amino acids.

This clonotype has a count of ten or more. The chain has TRBV20-1 and TRBJ2-7; possibly TRBD2 for D (5 bases). Trimming took off 6 bases at V and 3 bases at J, with 12 bases between the two ends. The CDR3 length is 12 residues. Per the germline V gene, CDR1 is DFQATT and CDR2 is SNEGSKA (reference sequence). The CDR3 bases are TGCAGTGCCAACGGGGTGAACTACGAGCAGTACTTC. This codes for CSANGVNYEQYF.

The chain recombines TRBV7-8 with TRBJ1-2; D is unresolved. The V gene's germline CDR1 is SGHVS and CDR2 FQNEAQ. The CDR3 sequence is 13 residues long. V was pared by 1 base and J by 8 bases, with 11 bases between. CDR3 nucleotide sequence: TGTGCCAGCAGCTTAGATACAGTCAGCGGCTACACCTTC. Its translation: CASSLDTVSGYTF.

Concerning this clonotype: This may arise from a read error, as a much more abundant clone is one base away. The chain carries TRBV28 and TRBJ2-3; 7 nucleotides match TRBD2. The J call may not be correct, given that the DNA end is closer to TRBJ2-7. The CDR3 sequence is 13 residues long. Per germline, CDR1 MDHEN and CDR2 SYDVKM. The CDR3 spells CAGSRASGYEQYF. The DNA for the CDR3 is TGTGCCGGCAGTAGGGCTAGCGGATACGAGCAGTACTTC.

J is TRBJ1-2 and V is TRBV24-1, with D unclear. The CDR3 extends over 13 amino acids. CDR1 is KGHDR and CDR2 is SFDVKD in the germline V gene. V was shortened by 4 bases and J by 8 bases, with 13 bases between the two germline ends. This CDR3 is CATSERFSKGYTF. Here the CDR3 DNA reads TGTGCCACCAGTGAAAGATTCTCGAAGGGCTACACCTTC.

This clonotype was observed many times. This chain joins TRBV11-2 and TRBJ2-7; TRBD1 might be the D (5 bases). V dropped 1 base and J dropped 6 bases, with 13 bases sitting between them. The CDR3 is 14 residues long. CDR1 and CDR2 (germline): SGHAT, FQNNGV. Here the CDR3 reads CASSLGPGLLEQYF. The DNA of the CDR3 is TGTGCCAGCAGCTTAGGGCCAGGGCTACTCGAGCAGTACTTC.

The rearrangement joins TRBV6-9 to TRBJ1-5; D uncertain. The V gene lost 3 bases and the J gene lost 4 bases, with 10 bases spanning the gap. In germline, CDR1 is MNHGY, CDR2 SVAAGI. This CDR3 is 14 amino acids long. The chain's CDR3 is CASSYSSANQPQHF. In nucleotides, the CDR3 is TGTGCCAGCAGTTACTCCTCAGCTAATCAGCCCCAGCATTTT.

This clonotype was recorded at least ten times. The rearrangement joins TRBV12-3 or TRBV12-4 to TRBJ2-7; no firm D call. CDR3 length: 11 residues. Trimming took 6 bases from V and 5 from J, leaving 8 bases between them. The CDR3 sequence: CASSRTHEQYF. CDR3 DNA sequence: TGTGCCAGCAGCCGGACCCACGAGCAGTACTTC.

Ten or more counts support this clonotype. V gene TRBV18 combines with J gene TRBJ2-3, with D tentatively TRBD2 (6 bases). The germline V gene encodes CDR1 KGHSH and CDR2 LQKENI. The CDR3 totals 15 residues. Trimming shortened V by 0 bases and J by 6 bases, and 13 bases separated the two germline ends. The CDR3 DNA reads TGTGCCAGCTCACCACCTGGTAGCGGCGCGGATACGCAGTATTTT. Translation gives CASSPPGSGADTQYF.